The clone carrying this TCR beta chain occurred a few times. TCRdb re-called the 5' RACE reads through MiXCR, storing one row per CDR3 protein. The sample consists of tens of thousands of distinct CDR3 sequences, about 14% of them appearing once. The data were obtained in a study of spatial heterogeneity in lung cancer. Study summary: There were consistently more beta-chain sequences detected than alpha-chain sequences. The library had UMIs, and each TCR and UMI pair averaged more than ten raw reads.

This sample's time point: sample taken at primary tumor resection. Sequencing covered unsorted whole RNA taken from tumor, nontumor lung or frozen PBMC. Trimming removed 1 base from V and 1 base from J; junction bases left unmatched: 3. Germline CDR1 DFQATT, CDR2 SNEGSKA (reference sequence). The CDR3 runs to 15 residues. The sample here was PBMCs, taken at surgery. This TCR came from a male donor with early-stage non-small cell lung cancer. The chain couples TRBV20-1 to TRBJ2-4; 8 positions agree with TRBD2. Here the CDR3 DNA reads TGCAGTGCTAGAGTCCGCGGGAGGGCCAAAAACATTCAGTACTTC. It translates to CSARVRGRAKNIQYF.